This T cell receptor (beta chain) comes out of a study of T cells after yellow fever vaccination. Study-level findings and limits: Subsequent to the booster, the majority of primary-vaccination clones reappeared (less than 97% CD4, around 85% CD8).

V lost 2 bases to trimming and J lost 3 bases, with 8 bases between them. Looked up from germline, CDR1 is LNHNV and CDR2 is YYDKDF (reference sequence). This CDR3 has 13 amino acids. The sample holds a few counts of this clonotype. The antigen is not known. MiXCR was run by TCRdb on the 5' RACE reads, yielding one entry per CDR3 protein. The data hold 450,000 to 600,000 distinct CDR3 sequences, with 13% observed a single time. Specimen: PBMCs, collected on the day of the yellow fever booster vaccination. The chain joins TRBV15 to TRBJ2-7; the D gene is possibly TRBD2 (5 bases). This receptor was obtained from a man aged 25-45 years who received the YFV17D yellow fever vaccine. CDR3 in amino acids: CATSRRTDYEQYF. The DNA of the CDR3 is TGTGCCACCAGCAGAAGGACTGACTACGAGCAGTACTTC.